The 20 T cell receptor beta chains reported below all come from one sample, sequenced in a study of neurological immune-mediated disorders. In TCRdb, the 5' RACE reads were re-called with MiXCR into one record per CDR3 protein. The data show nearly 60,000 distinct CDR3 sequences, roughly 3.5% seen once. The sequenced sample consisted of PBMCs. These receptors all come from a woman aged 25 to 45 with multiple sclerosis.

This clonotype was counted many times. This rearrangement joins TRBV29-1 to TRBJ1-2; D may be TRBD1 (5 bases). The CDR3 loop spans 13 amino acids. V dropped 2 bases and J dropped 3 bases, with 10 bases sitting between them. Germline CDR1 reads SQVTM; CDR2 reads ANQGSEA. Here the CDR3 reads CSVESRDHYGYTF. The CDR3 DNA sequence: TGCAGCGTTGAAAGCAGGGACCACTATGGCTACACCTTC.

This clonotype was counted many times. J is TRBJ2-4 and V is TRBV7-9; D gene unclear. CDR1 is SEHNR and CDR2 is FQNEAQ in the germline V gene (reference sequence). The ends were cut back, 1 base at V and 0 bases at J, with 13 bases in the middle. The CDR3 has 17 residues. CDR3 sequence: CASSLVPDRLAKNIQYF. Written as DNA, the CDR3 is TGTGCCAGCAGCTTAGTGCCGGACCGTTTAGCCAAAAACATTCAGTACTTC.

In its sample, this clonotype was seen many times. The rearrangement links TRBV20-1 to TRBJ2-7; D tentatively reads TRBD1 or TRBD2 (5 bases each). CDR1 DFQATT and CDR2 SNEGSKA come from the germline V gene (reference sequence). V lost 3 bases and J 3 bases, leaving 21 bases between the germline ends. The CDR3 length is 16 residues. CDR3 sequence: CSASGSHNGGNYEQYF. In DNA form, the CDR3 reads TGCAGTGCTAGCGGGTCTCATAATGGGGGAAACTACGAGCAGTACTTC.

In this sample, this clonotype turned up many times. The chain links TRBV5-1 to TRBJ2-3, with D hard to call. The ends were cut back, 2 bases at V and 2 bases at J, with 12 bases in the middle. There are 15 residues in the CDR3. The germline V gene encodes CDR1 SGHRS and CDR2 YFSETQ. The CDR3 nucleotides are TGCGCCAGCAGCTTTACTGGATCGAACACAGATACGCAGTATTTT. Its translation: CASSFTGSNTDTQYF.

This clonotype was seen at least ten times. The V gene is TRBV5-6, the J gene TRBJ2-1; D uncertain. CDR1 and CDR2 from the germline V gene are SGHDT and YYEEEE. Trimming pared 4 bases from V and 9 bases from J, leaving 8 bases between. The CDR3 totals 11 residues. For the CDR3, the DNA is TGTGCCAGCAGCCACCCTAGTGAGCAGTTCTTC. Translated, it gives CASSHPSEQFF.

This clonotype showed up many times. The chain couples TRBV5-5 to TRBJ2-1; TRBD2 agrees at 11 bases. The V gene's germline CDR1 is SGHKS and CDR2 YYEKEE (reference sequence). Germline trimming cut 2 bases from V and 8 bases from J; bases unmatched to any gene: 6. This CDR3 region has 15 residues. CDR3 in DNA: TGTGCCAGCAGCTTTAGCGGGAGGGTGGTTGATGAGCAGTTCTTC. Protein: CASSFSGRVVDEQFF.

In this sample, this clonotype turned up many times. The CDR3 spells CSARDLLASGGVTDTQYF. CDR3 DNA sequence: TGCAGTGCTAGAGACCTACTAGCTAGCGGGGGAGTCACAGATACGCAGTATTTT. The chain carries TRBV20-1 and TRBJ2-3; 10 nucleotides align to TRBD2. The trim removed 0 bases at V and 2 bases at J, leaving 11 bases unmatched. Germline V lookup: CDR1 DFQATT, CDR2 SNEGSKA (reference sequence). This CDR3 region has 18 residues.

This clonotype has at least ten counts. CDR3 sequence reads: CASNPGQQETQYF. Written as DNA, the CDR3 is TGTGCCAGCAACCCCGGACAGCAAGAGACCCAGTACTTC. The chain joins TRBV7-2 to TRBJ2-5; D might be TRBD1 (6 bases). The CDR3 spans 13 residues. Germline V lookup: CDR1 SGHTA, CDR2 FQGNSA. Trimming took off 7 bases at V and 2 bases at J, with 11 bases between the two ends.

This clonotype appeared a few times. A read error may be the cause here, since a much bigger clone is one base away. The CDR3 carries no conserved terminal phenylalanine or tryptophan, so it likely arises from a read error. This rearrangement joins TRBV3-1 to TRBJ2-7; tentative D call: TRBD1 (5 bases). Trimming left V 3 bases short and J 9 bases short, with 12 bases between. The CDR3 has 12 amino acids. Germline loops: CDR1 LGHDT, CDR2 YNNKEL (reference sequence). Here the CDR3 reads CASSHLTGRQYC. The CDR3 region has the DNA TGTGCCAGCAGCCATTTAACAGGACGGCAGTACTGC.

In its sample, this clonotype was seen many times. V usage is TRBV28 and J usage is TRBJ2-7; 10 bases agree with TRBD2. The V gene end was trimmed by 5 bases and the J gene end by 5 bases; junction bases not matched to a gene: 9. The CDR3 loop spans 15 amino acids. Germline CDR1 reads MDHEN; CDR2 reads SYDVKM. CDR3 bases: TGTGCCAGCAGTGCCCCTAGCGGGAGCCTCGACGAGCAGTACTTC. The encoded protein is CASSAPSGSLDEQYF.

This clonotype was recorded many times. This chain uses TRBV5-6 with TRBJ2-1, with TRBD1 matching 8 bases. The germline V gene encodes CDR1 SGHDT and CDR2 YYEEEE. V dropped 2 bases and J dropped 13; count of bases not matched to a gene: 5. The CDR3 spans 12 residues. This chain's CDR3 is CASSFRQGIQFF. As DNA, the CDR3 is TGTGCCAGCAGCTTTCGACAGGGGATCCAGTTCTTC.

This clonotype was seen many times. This chain links TRBV2 with TRBJ2-3; possible D gene TRBD2, 6 bases. Trimming removed 1 base from V and 4 bases from J, with 12 bases in between. There are 15 residues in the CDR3. Germline assignment: CDR1 SNHLY and CDR2 FYNNEI. CDR3 amino acids: CASSEGRESPDTQYF. As DNA, the CDR3 is TGTGCCAGCAGTGAAGGGAGGGAGTCCCCAGATACGCAGTATTTT.

The sample holds many counts of this clonotype. The CDR3 sequence is CASSDGQGATEAFF. CDR3 DNA: TGCGCCAGCAGCGACGGACAGGGGGCCACTGAAGCTTTCTTT. The rearrangement links TRBV5-1 to TRBJ1-1, with 11 bases identical to TRBD1. Germline V CDR1 and CDR2: SGHRS, YFSETQ. The CDR3 extends over 14 amino acids. Trimming removed 4 bases from V and 4 bases from J; junction bases left unmatched: 3.

At least ten counts were recorded for this clonotype. The chain uses TRBV9 and TRBJ2-1, with 9 bases aligning to TRBD1. Germline V gene lookup returns CDR1 SGDLS and CDR2 YYNGEE. The CDR3 consists of 18 residues. The V segment lost 4 bases and the J segment 2 bases; nucleotides outside the gene matches: 13. DNA for the CDR3: TGTGCCAGCAGCTCCAACAACCCACAGGGGGCGACCTACAATGAGCAGTTCTTC. It encodes CASSSNNPQGATYNEQFF.

This clonotype was seen repeatedly, ten times or more. The J gene is TRBJ1-1, the V gene TRBV6-1; D unclear. Between the trimmed V and J ends, which lost 1 base and 2 bases, there was a span of 8 bases. The CDR3 is 14 amino acids. The V gene's germline CDR1 is MNHNS and CDR2 SASEGT. The chain's CDR3 is CASSEVPANTEAFF. The CDR3 DNA is TGTGCCAGCAGTGAAGTCCCAGCCAACACTGAAGCTTTCTTT.

This clonotype was counted between two and nine times. The germline gene is not matched at one end of the junction; a read error may be the cause. The CDR3 bases are TGCGCCAGCAGCCAAGGGGGCCCGGGCAATCAGCCCCAGAATTTT. Translated: CASSQGGPGNQPQNF. The chain carries TRBV5-1 and TRBJ1-5; 7 bases are shared with TRBD1. The germline V gene has CDR1 SGHRS and CDR2 YFSETQ. This CDR3 spans 15 amino acids.

In this sample, this clonotype turned up many times. The genes are TRBV2 and TRBJ1-3; D is uncertain. The V gene lost 4 bases and the J gene lost 5 bases, with 15 bases spanning the gap. Germline values: CDR1 SNHLY, CDR2 FYNNEI. The CDR3 is 15 residues long. The CDR3 DNA sequence: TGTGCCAGCAGTGTCCCCCAGACCTTTAGAAACACCATATATTTT. Its protein is CASSVPQTFRNTIYF.

This clonotype was recorded many times. The chain carries TRBV9 and TRBJ1-3; the D is unclear. This CDR3 has 16 residues. V was cut by 4 bases and J by 4 bases, with 18 bases left in between. Germline assignment: CDR1 SGDLS and CDR2 YYNGEE. The CDR3 region is CASSSDPRRVGNTIYF. For the CDR3, the DNA is TGTGCCAGCAGCTCCGACCCCCGCCGAGTAGGAAACACCATATATTTT.

This clonotype was found many times. The CDR3: CARAIQGPNEKLFF. The CDR3 coding sequence is TGCGCCAGAGCGATACAGGGCCCTAATGAAAAACTGTTTTTT. J is TRBJ1-4 and V is TRBV10-2, with a weak D call TRBD1 (6 bases). Trimming cost V 9 bases and J 3 bases, with 14 bases left between them. There are 14 residues in the CDR3. CDR1 and CDR2 (germline): WSHSY, SAAADI.

The gene calls are TRBV27 and TRBJ1-1, with TRBD1 matching 8 bases. CDR3 length: 15 amino acids. CDR1 is MNHEY, CDR2 SMNVEV, per germline (reference sequence). The J segment lost 5 bases and the V segment lost 6 bases, leaving 11 bases of the junction unmatched. The CDR3 DNA reads TGTGCCAGCAGGCCCCGGGACAGGCCCTGGACTGAAGCTTTCTTT. Its protein product is CASRPRDRPWTEAFF.